One T cell receptor (beta chain) is described in this entry. As yet, its antigen is unknown. This sample also contains other DNA sequences that code for the same CDR3. The entry originates in a study of cytomegalovirus exposure and HLA in healthy donors. General study points: Confirmation was obtained in vitro that a few CMV-associated chains are specific for CMV antigens.

The trim removed 3 bases at V and 3 bases at J, leaving 1 base unmatched. This CDR3 comprises 14 residues. The V gene's germline CDR1 is SNHLY and CDR2 FYNNEI. With 60 Vbeta and 13 Jbeta primers, the PCR was carried out. Assay: immunoSEQ multiplex PCR; the TCRdb copy retains only in-frame clones and omits some. Of 100,000 or so clones in the sample, 79% are singletons; the top ten hold approximately 4.1%. The specimen sequenced was PBMCs. The V and J genes are TRBV2 and TRBJ1-3, with 8 bases that match TRBD1. This TCR came from a female donor in good health and CMV-seropositive. The CDR3 DNA is TGTGCCAGCAGTGAGACAGGGGTTGGAAACACCATATATTTT. Protein product: CASSETGVGNTIYF.